The 11 T cell receptor beta chains given below trace back to one sample, sequenced in a study of blood T cell repertoires in COVID-19. Clones were read by immunoSEQ multiplex PCR, and TCRdb kept only the in-frame ones, dropping some. The data hold under 350,000 clones, with roughly 86% observed a single time. Sequencing was carried out using PBMCs or T cells enriched from blood (not recorded which). The receptors come from a woman under 30 who had recovered from COVID-19.

CDR3: CASSHENQGIGYTF. The CDR3 coding sequence is TGTGCCAGCAGCCACGAAAATCAGGGCATCGGCTACACCTTC. The genes are TRBV3-1 (or the pseudogene TRBV3-2) and TRBJ1-2; possible D gene TRBD1, 5 bases. Trimming stripped 3 bases from V and 8 bases from J, with 16 bases between. Germline V gives CDR1 LGHDT, CDR2 YNNKEL (reference sequence). There are 14 residues in the CDR3.

This clone came up once. This specimen includes other DNA sequences encoding the same CDR3. The V and J genes are TRBV19 and TRBJ2-7; possibly TRBD1 for D (5 bases). This CDR3 has 14 amino acids. The V end lost 4 bases, the J end lost 4 bases, and 14 bases lay between the germline ends. In germline, CDR1 is LNHDA, CDR2 SQIVND (reference sequence). The CDR3 DNA is TGTGCCAGTAGTAGCCTAACAGGATCGTACGAGCAGTACTTC. Its protein product is CASSSLTGSYEQYF.

The J gene is TRBJ2-1, the V gene TRBV5-8; 7 bases align to TRBD1. After removal of 4 bases from V and 3 bases from J, the junction contained 7 bases not matched to a gene. The CDR3 is 15 amino acids. Germline CDR1 and CDR2: SGHTS and YDEGEE. The CDR3 loop reads CASSADRVGYNEQFF. In nucleotides, the CDR3 is TGTGCCAGCAGCGCCGACAGGGTGGGCTACAATGAGCAGTTCTTC.

This clone appeared once. The DNA for the CDR3 is TGTGCCAGCAGCTCAGCAGGGAGATCGACAGATACGCAGTATTTT. It is translated as CASSSAGRSTDTQYF. J is TRBJ2-3 and V is TRBV7-2; D is possibly TRBD1 or TRBD2 (5 bases each). The germline V gene has CDR1 SGHTA and CDR2 FQGNSA. This CDR3 is built from 15 residues. Between the trimmed V and J ends, which lost 4 bases and 3 bases, there was a span of 14 bases.

CDR3 sequence: CASSLRTAPNYGYTF. CDR3 in DNA: TGTGCCAGCAGTCTCAGGACAGCCCCTAACTATGGCTACACCTTC. This sequence joins TRBV27 and TRBJ1-2; perhaps TRBD1 as D (6 bases). The length of the CDR3 is 15 residues. Germline CDR1 and CDR2: MNHEY and SMNVEV (reference sequence). V lost 5 bases and J 0 bases, leaving 13 bases between the germline ends.

The chain couples TRBV5-4 to TRBJ2-2; D might be TRBD1 (6 bases). With 4 bases removed from V and 0 bases from J, the gap between germline ends came to 16 bases. The germline CDR1 and CDR2 sequences are SGHNT and YYREEE (reference sequence). The CDR3 loop spans 17 amino acids. DNA for the CDR3: TGTGCCAGCAGCCGGCGAACAGGGTGGTCGAACACCGGGGAGCTGTTTTTT. This translates into CASSRRTGWSNTGELFF. Drawing the rest from reference TRBV5-4 and TRBJ2-2, the complete variable domain is ETGVTQSPTHLIKTRGQQVTLRCSSQSGHNTVSWYQQALGQGPQFIFQYYREEENGRGNFPPRFSGLQFPNYSSELNVNALELDDSALYLCASSRRTGWSNTGELFFGEGSRLTVL.

This clone came up a few times. The chain joins TRBV11-2 to TRBJ1-1, with D possibly being TRBD1 (6 bases). The CDR3 sequence is 13 residues long. Germline CDR1 SGHAT, CDR2 FQNNGV. Between the trimmed V and J ends, which lost 5 bases and 4 bases, there was a span of 11 bases. CDR3: CASSQTGTTEAFF. The CDR3 DNA is TGTGCCAGCAGCCAAACAGGGACCACTGAAGCTTTCTTT. Full variable domain (outside the CDR3, taken from reference TRBV11-2 and TRBJ1-1): EAGVAQSPRYKIIEKRQSVAFWCNPISGHATLYWYQQILGQGPKLLIQFQNNGVVDDSQLPKDRFSAERLKGVDSTLKIQPAKLEDSAVYLCASSQTGTTEAFFGQGTRLTVV.

V is TRBV7-6 and J is TRBJ1-2, with a weak D call TRBD1 (5 bases). V dropped 5 bases and J dropped 4 bases, with 11 bases sitting between them. The germline gives CDR1 SGHVS, CDR2 FNYEAQ. This CDR3 spans 13 amino acids. The CDR3 reads CASSLLQGYGYTF. The CDR3 coding sequence is TGTGCCAGCAGCCTATTGCAGGGCTATGGCTACACCTTC.

The V gene is TRBV30, the J gene TRBJ2-3, with 9 bases lining up with TRBD2. Trimming at V came to 5 bases and at J to 6 bases, leaving 6 bases not matched to a gene. Per germline, CDR1 GTSNPN and CDR2 SVGIG (reference sequence). This CDR3 has 13 amino acids. For the CDR3, the DNA is TGTGCCTGGCACAGGACTAGCGACGATACGCAGTATTTT. It encodes CAWHRTSDDTQYF.

A single count supports this clone. The chain combines TRBV10-2 with TRBJ2-6; a possible D gene is TRBD1 (6 bases). Trimming pared 2 bases from V and 0 bases from J, leaving 11 bases between. Per the germline V gene, CDR1 is WSHSY and CDR2 is SAAADI. The CDR3 totals 17 residues. This CDR3 is CASSEVRGYSGANVLTF. The DNA of the CDR3 is TGCGCCAGCAGTGAGGTCAGGGGATACTCTGGGGCCAACGTCCTGACTTTC.

The rearrangement uses TRBV7-9 and TRBJ1-2; D is undetermined. This CDR3 spans 14 amino acids. In germline, CDR1 is SEHNR, CDR2 FQNEAQ (reference sequence). The V end lost 8 bases, the J end lost 4 bases, and 17 bases lay between the germline ends. CDR3 DNA: TGTGCCAGCGAGCCGCCTAATCGTTTCTATGGCTACACCTTC. Residues: CASEPPNRFYGYTF.